The TCR beta chain under discussion was sequenced for a study of blood T cell repertoires in COVID-19. Study-wide context: The United States, Italy and Spain were the sources of the acute and convalescent COVID-19 samples.

Per germline, CDR1 SEHNR and CDR2 FQNEAQ (reference sequence). V lost 8 bases, J lost 4 bases, and 15 bases lay in between. The CDR3 runs 14 residues. Cohorts were assigned according to the clinical history that participants reported. Two negative PCRs, clearance, or symptom resolution characterized the recovered Cohort 3 donors. TCRdb keeps only in-frame clones here, not all; method: immunoSEQ multiplex PCR. Here the sample spans roughly 280,000 clones, around 90% being singletons. The rearrangement links TRBV7-9 to TRBJ2-1, with D maybe TRBD2 (5 bases). The receptor's source is a woman aged 45-59 years who had recovered from COVID-19. The sample comprised PBMCs or T cells enriched from blood (not recorded which). This CDR3 is CASSSASSYNEQFF. The DNA for the CDR3 is TGTGCCAGCTCATCAGCTAGCTCGTACAATGAGCAGTTCTTC.